The clone carrying this TCR beta chain was counted a few times. TCRdb used MiXCR to reprocess the RT-PCR reads, holding one entry per CDR3 protein. The sample yields about 540,000 distinct CDR3 sequences, approximately 20% seen once. Germline CDR1 SGHDT, CDR2 YYEEEE. The V segment lost 0 bases and the J segment 1 base; nucleotides outside the gene matches: 2. This CDR3 comprises 16 residues. This entry is derived from a study of response to subunit inactivated influenza vaccine. These data also formed part of another study, on T cells expressing NK-cell markers. That source adds: As the method of synthesis, 5'RACE template switching with UMIs yielded TCR beta cDNA. The TCR beta repertoires were obtained from sorted CD3+CD56+NKG2C+, CD3+CD56+NKG2C- and CD3+CD56-NKG2C+ T cells. In roughly six donors, dominant CD3+CD56+NKG2C+ clonotypes ranked among the top 10 CD8+ clonotypes. HCMV specificity of the expanded NKG2C+ T cell clones stayed unclear.

The chain has TRBV5-6 and TRBJ2-1, with 9 positions matching TRBD1. The sequence was collected from a man aged 50-60 years who received an inactivated influenza vaccine. The sequences come from CD4+ T cells sorted from PBMCs, collected about 13 days after vaccination. CDR3 sequence: CASSLDRGQSYNEQFF. In DNA form, the CDR3 reads TGTGCCAGCAGCTTGGACAGGGGGCAATCCTACAATGAGCAGTTCTTC.